This TCR beta chain came from a study of cytomegalovirus exposure and HLA in healthy donors. Overall study context: Sequencing of some 190 million T cells in an earlier analysis found 95 million to 120 million unique TCR beta sequences.

Trimming took off 2 bases at V and 6 bases at J, with 16 bases between the two ends. CDR3 length: 15 amino acids. CDR1 and CDR2 (germline): KGHSH, LQKENI. About this clone itself: Its target is not known.

It was with 60 Vbeta and 13 Jbeta primers that the PCR ran. Repertoires were generated with immunoSEQ multiplex PCR, while TCRdb's copy carries only in-frame clones and drops some. Of 110,000 or so clones listed, 78% are singletons. Study-level points and caveats: Highly shared sequence variants in one cluster were likely a sequencing artifact. A later analysis linked a missense DCLRE1C variant to TCR beta V- and J-gene trimming. Reportedly, TCR beta sequences accurately predicted HLA-A and HLA-B alleles in most subjects.

The sample comprised PBMCs. This clonotype was sampled from a man aged 30-40 years in good health and CMV-seronegative. The chain recombines TRBV18 with TRBJ1-1; possibly TRBD1 for D (5 bases). CDR3 sequence: CASSPFRVSESEAFF. The DNA for the CDR3 is TGTGCCAGCTCACCATTCAGGGTCTCGGAATCTGAAGCTTTCTTT.